The next 25 T cell receptor beta chains were all read from a single sample in a study of cytomegalovirus exposure and HLA in healthy donors. The primer mix had 60 Vbeta and 13 Jbeta primers. TCRdb keeps only in-frame clones here, not all; method: immunoSEQ multiplex PCR. The sample includes around 180,000 clones, 80% to 85% of them seen just once. The sequencing input was PBMCs. The receptors stem from a boy between 10 and 17 years old in good health and CMV-seronegative.

Concerning this clone: Compared with germline, one end of the junction differs, possibly owing to a read error. The chain carries TRBV7-7 and TRBJ1-4; TRBD1 agrees at 9 bases. The germline V gene has CDR1 SSHAT and CDR2 FNYEAQ (reference sequence). CDR3 length: 15 residues. CDR3 nucleotide sequence: TGTGCTAGCAGCCCCGAGGGACAGGGTTTCGAAAAACTGTTTTTT. It translates to CASSPEGQGFEKLFF.

J is TRBJ2-6 and V is TRBV15, with D maybe TRBD1 (5 bases). Looked up from germline, CDR1 is LNHNV and CDR2 is YYDKDF (reference sequence). The CDR3 is 19 residues long. Trimming cost V 3 bases and J 0 bases, with 18 bases left between them. This chain's CDR3 is CATSRRTGPPSSGANVLTF. DNA for the CDR3: TGTGCCACCAGCAGGAGAACAGGCCCTCCGAGCTCTGGGGCCAACGTCCTGACTTTC.

The chain joins TRBV9 to TRBJ2-2, with D possibly being TRBD1 (6 bases). Germline loops: CDR1 SGDLS, CDR2 YYNGEE. V lost 4 bases to trimming and J lost 6 bases, with 10 bases between them. The CDR3 has 13 residues. CDR3 region: CASSSQGAGELFF. CDR3 sequence (DNA): TGTGCCAGCAGCTCACAGGGCGCCGGGGAGCTGTTTTTT.

The rearrangement uses TRBV6-4 and TRBJ1-5; 8 bases fit TRBD1. The V gene end was trimmed by 6 bases and the J gene end by 9 bases; junction bases not matched to a gene: 10. The CDR3 runs to 14 residues. CDR1 MRHNA and CDR2 SNTAGT come from the germline V gene. Here the CDR3 reads CASSHTGQGSPQHF. CDR3 nucleotides: TGTGCCAGCAGCCACACAGGACAGGGCTCGCCCCAGCATTTT.

The V gene is TRBV29-1, the J gene TRBJ2-2, with TRBD1 as a possible D gene (7 bases). The CDR3 is 16 residues long. Trimming cost V 7 bases and J 5 bases, with 23 bases left between them. CDR1 and CDR2 from the germline V gene are SQVTM and ANQGSEA. Here the CDR3 DNA reads TGCAGCGCCCTAACCCCCTCCAGGGGGAGGACCGGGGAGCTGTTTTTT. This codes for CSALTPSRGRTGELFF.

The chain is built from TRBV11-3 and TRBJ2-1; D may be TRBD1 (6 bases). Germline V gives CDR1 SGHNT, CDR2 YENEEA. This CDR3 has 13 amino acids. The V and J ends lost 5 bases and 9 bases respectively, with 14 bases between them. The CDR3 DNA sequence: TGTGCCAGCAGCGATGGGGGCGGCGGTGAGCAGTTCTTC. Its translation is CASSDGGGGEQFF.

This clone was seen more than once but under ten times. The chain employs TRBV28 and TRBJ1-2; the match to TRBD1 covers 10 bases. The CDR3 is made up of 14 amino acids. V lost 3 bases and J lost 3; bases outside the gene matches: 1. Germline V CDR1 and CDR2: MDHEN, SYDVKM. The CDR3 protein is CASSLGQGYYGYTF. The CDR3 nucleotides are TGTGCCAGCAGTTTGGGACAGGGGTACTATGGCTACACCTTC.

The J gene is TRBJ2-7, the V gene TRBV20-1; D uncertain. This CDR3 has 10 residues. CDR1 and CDR2 (germline): DFQATT, SNEGSKA (reference sequence). CDR3 residues: CSAVAYEQYF. In nucleotides, the CDR3 is TGCAGCGCTGTAGCCTACGAGCAGTACTTC.

The chain couples TRBV19 to TRBJ2-1; 10 bases align to TRBD2. This CDR3 has 18 amino acids. V lost 2 bases to trimming and J lost 4 bases; unmatched junction nucleotides: 11. Looked up from germline, CDR1 is LNHDA and CDR2 is SQIVND (reference sequence). CDR3 coding DNA: TGTGCCAGTAGTATACGAGTCACTAGCGGGACGAATTACAATGAGCAGTTCTTC. This translates into CASSIRVTSGTNYNEQFF.

The rearrangement uses TRBV7-9 and TRBJ2-3; 7 bases match TRBD1. The J segment lost 2 bases and the V segment lost 5 bases, leaving 10 bases of the junction unmatched. Per germline, CDR1 SEHNR and CDR2 FQNEAQ (reference sequence). This CDR3 spans 16 amino acids. This CDR3 reads CASSLPDRAVTDTQYF. The CDR3 bases are TGTGCCAGCAGCCTACCTGACAGGGCCGTCACAGATACGCAGTATTTT.

The chain links TRBV27 to TRBJ2-7, with TRBD2 matching over 8 bases. There are 14 residues in the CDR3. Looked up from germline, CDR1 is MNHEY and CDR2 is SMNVEV (reference sequence). Trimming took 4 bases from V and 1 from J; bases not matched to a gene: 3. In nucleotides, the CDR3 is TGTGCCAGCAGTTCCAAGCGGGGGTCCTACGAGCAGTACTTC. It yields the protein CASSSKRGSYEQYF.

The CDR3 loop is CASSRSTGGPSDTQYF. Here the CDR3 DNA reads TGTGCCAGCTCAAGGTCAACGGGAGGGCCCTCAGATACGCAGTATTTT. The J gene is TRBJ2-3, the V gene TRBV18, with TRBD2 identical over 8 bases. The J segment lost 4 bases and the V segment lost 5 bases, leaving 11 bases of the junction unmatched. The CDR3 loop spans 16 amino acids. CDR1 KGHSH and CDR2 LQKENI come from the germline V gene.

The chain couples TRBV5-1 to TRBJ2-4; D is possibly TRBD1 (5 bases). Between the trimmed V and J ends, which lost 0 bases and 0 bases, there was a span of 19 bases. The CDR3 contains 19 residues. Germline loops: CDR1 SGHRS, CDR2 YFSETQ. The CDR3: CASSLVYGAGSLAKNIQYF. In DNA form, the CDR3 reads TGCGCCAGCAGCTTGGTGTATGGGGCAGGGTCCTTAGCCAAAAACATTCAGTACTTC. Full variable domain (outside the CDR3, taken from reference TRBV5-1 and TRBJ2-4): KAGVTQTPRYLIKTRGQQVTLSCSPISGHRSVSWYQQTPGQGLQFLFEYFSETQRNKGNFPGRFSGRQFSNSRSEMNVSTLELGDSALYLCASSLVYGAGSLAKNIQYFGAGTRLSVL.

This chain joins TRBV19 and TRBJ1-5; D remains ambiguous. Per germline, CDR1 LNHDA and CDR2 SQIVND (reference sequence). Trimming left V 6 bases short and J 3 bases short, with 18 bases between. This CDR3 is built from 16 residues. This CDR3 reads CASSPGRRRNNQPQHF. The CDR3 DNA follows: TGTGCCAGTAGCCCCGGTAGGAGGCGGAACAATCAGCCCCAGCATTTT.

A word on this clone: The junction does not match germline at one end; this may be a read error. In nucleotides, the CDR3 is TGTGCCAGCAGACCTATGGGACAGAGGATCTATGACTACACCTTC. Its protein product is CASRPMGQRIYDYTF. The chain couples TRBV2 to TRBJ1-2, with TRBD1 identical over 7 bases. The germline gives CDR1 SNHLY, CDR2 FYNNEI. CDR3 length: 15 residues.

V gene TRBV5-8 combines with J gene TRBJ1-5; no definite D call. The length of the CDR3 is 17 residues. Germline CDR1 reads SGHTS; CDR2 reads YDEGEE. The V gene lost 2 bases and the J gene lost 7 bases, with 22 bases spanning the gap. This chain's CDR3 is CASSFTLGDPARQPQHF. The CDR3 DNA is TGTGCCAGCAGCTTTACTCTTGGAGACCCCGCACGGCAGCCCCAGCATTTT.

The chain has TRBV13 and TRBJ1-2; 8 bases are shared with TRBD1. J lost 13 bases, V lost 5 bases, and 9 bases had no gene match. CDR1 and CDR2 from the germline V gene are PRHDT and FYEKMQ (reference sequence). This CDR3 contains 12 residues. DNA for the CDR3: TGTGCCAGCAGCGATGACAGGGGCGATAGCACCTTC. Translation gives CASSDDRGDSTF.

This clone was seen a handful of times. The rearrangement links TRBV28 to TRBJ1-5; D gene ambiguous. CDR1 and CDR2 (germline): MDHEN, SYDVKM. CDR3 length: 17 residues. Trimming took 8 bases from V and 0 from J, leaving 20 bases between them. CDR3 DNA sequence: TGTGCCAGCCTTGGGCACGTTGATACCTATAGCAATCAGCCCCAGCATTTT. This sequence encodes CASLGHVDTYSNQPQHF.

This clone was counted between two and nine times. The CDR3 sequence: CASTLTGELFF. The CDR3, as DNA: TGCGCCAGCACCCTCACCGGGGAGCTGTTTTTT. The V gene is TRBV10-2, the J gene TRBJ2-2; the D is unclear. V shed 7 bases and J shed 4 bases, with 4 bases lying between them. The CDR3 totals 11 residues. Germline V gene lookup returns CDR1 WSHSY and CDR2 SAAADI.

Written as DNA, the CDR3 is TGTGCCACCAGCAGAGGGGGCGCACCCGATACGCAGTATTTT. Translation: CATSRGGAPDTQYF. The rearrangement links TRBV15 to TRBJ2-3; D possibly corresponds to TRBD1 (5 bases). This CDR3 spans 14 amino acids. Trimming removed 1 base from V and 6 bases from J, with 11 bases in between. CDR1 is LNHNV and CDR2 is YYDKDF in the germline V gene (reference sequence).

The V gene is TRBV19, the J gene TRBJ1-2; D ambiguous. This CDR3 region has 12 residues. Germline V gene data show CDR1 as LNHDA and CDR2 as SQIVND (reference sequence). The V end was cut by 3 bases, the J end by 8 bases, with 10 bases between. The CDR3 coding sequence is TGTGCCAGTAGTATTTTAGGGAGCGGCTACACCTTC. Translation gives CASSILGSGYTF.

This clone was counted once. The chain links TRBV28 to TRBJ1-2, with 7 bases fitting TRBD1. The V gene's germline CDR1 is MDHEN and CDR2 SYDVKM. The V gene end was trimmed by 6 bases and the J gene end by 3 bases; junction bases not matched to a gene: 4. This CDR3 region has 13 residues. CDR3 region: CASSLGTDYGYTF. CDR3 DNA sequence: TGTGCCAGCAGCCTCGGGACAGACTATGGCTACACCTTC.

The CDR3 reads CASSGSVNEQFF. CDR3 DNA sequence: TGTGCCAGCTCCGGGTCGGTCAATGAGCAGTTCTTC. The chain has TRBV9 and TRBJ2-1; no reliable D call. Deletions cut 7 bases from V and 6 bases from J, with 11 bases between. The CDR3 is made up of 12 amino acids. Germline V gene data show CDR1 as SGDLS and CDR2 as YYNGEE.

The rearrangement uses TRBV5-4 and TRBJ1-6; D not resolved. V was clipped by 0 bases and J by 6 bases, with 10 bases between them. The CDR3 loop spans 15 amino acids. Germline CDR1 and CDR2: SGHNT and YYREEE (reference sequence). As DNA, the CDR3 is TGTGCCAGCAGCTTGGAGCAGAGGGTTAATTCACCCCTCCACTTT. Translated, it gives CASSLEQRVNSPLHF.

This clone was seen once. CDR3 sequence (DNA): TGTGCCAGCAGGGGGAGTCCGCAAGAGACCCAGTACTTC. Amino acids: CASRGSPQETQYF. J is TRBJ2-5 and V is TRBV6-5; possibly TRBD2 for D (5 bases). Trimming took 6 bases from V and 2 from J, leaving 10 bases between them. The CDR3 is 13 residues long. CDR1 is MNHEY and CDR2 is SVGAGI in the germline V gene.